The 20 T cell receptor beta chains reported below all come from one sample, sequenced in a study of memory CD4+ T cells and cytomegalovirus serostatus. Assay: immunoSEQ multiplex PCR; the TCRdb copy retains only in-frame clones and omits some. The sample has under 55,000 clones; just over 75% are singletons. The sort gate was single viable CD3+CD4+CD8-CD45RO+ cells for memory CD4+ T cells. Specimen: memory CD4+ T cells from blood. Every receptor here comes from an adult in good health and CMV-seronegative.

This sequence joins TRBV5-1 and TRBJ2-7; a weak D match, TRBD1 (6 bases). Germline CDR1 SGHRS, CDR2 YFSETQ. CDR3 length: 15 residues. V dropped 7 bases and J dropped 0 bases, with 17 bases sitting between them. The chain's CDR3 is CASSASGTRSYEQYF. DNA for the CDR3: TGCGCCAGCTCCGCCTCCGGGACACGCTCCTACGAGCAGTACTTC.

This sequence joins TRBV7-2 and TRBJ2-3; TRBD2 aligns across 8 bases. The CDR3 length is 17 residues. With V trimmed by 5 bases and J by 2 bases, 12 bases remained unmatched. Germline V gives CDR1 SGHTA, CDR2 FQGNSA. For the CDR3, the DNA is TGTGCCAGCAGCCGGCCCAAAGCGGGAGTGCTCACAGATACGCAGTATTTT. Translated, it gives CASSRPKAGVLTDTQYF.

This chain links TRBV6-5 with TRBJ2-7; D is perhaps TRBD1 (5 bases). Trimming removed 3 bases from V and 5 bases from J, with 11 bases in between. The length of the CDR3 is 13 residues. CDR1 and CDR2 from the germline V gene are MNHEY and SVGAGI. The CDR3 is CASSYAGPHEQYF. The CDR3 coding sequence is TGTGCCAGCAGTTATGCAGGGCCCCACGAGCAGTACTTC.

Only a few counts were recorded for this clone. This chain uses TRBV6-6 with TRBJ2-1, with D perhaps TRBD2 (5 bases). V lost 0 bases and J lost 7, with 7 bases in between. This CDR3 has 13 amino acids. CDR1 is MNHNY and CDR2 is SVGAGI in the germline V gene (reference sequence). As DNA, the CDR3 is TGTGCCAGCAGTTACTCGCAGCGGAATGAGCAGTTCTTC. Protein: CASSYSQRNEQFF.

The CDR3: CASSLVGTTYEQYF. As DNA, the CDR3 is TGCGCCAGCAGCTTGGTGGGGACTACCTACGAGCAGTACTTC. The V gene is TRBV5-1, the J gene TRBJ2-7; 7 nucleotides align to TRBD2. CDR1 and CDR2 (germline): SGHRS, YFSETQ. With V trimmed by 0 bases and J by 2 bases, 2 bases remained unmatched. The CDR3 spans 14 residues.

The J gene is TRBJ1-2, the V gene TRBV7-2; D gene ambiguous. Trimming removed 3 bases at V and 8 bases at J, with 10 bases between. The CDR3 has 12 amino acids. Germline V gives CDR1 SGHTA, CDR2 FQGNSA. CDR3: CASSFRGGGYTF. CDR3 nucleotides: TGTGCCAGCAGCTTTCGCGGTGGCGGCTACACCTTC.

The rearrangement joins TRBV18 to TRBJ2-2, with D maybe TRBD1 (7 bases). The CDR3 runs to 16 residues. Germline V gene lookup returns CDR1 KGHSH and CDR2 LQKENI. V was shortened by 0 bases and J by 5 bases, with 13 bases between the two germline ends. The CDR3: CASSPPAQGRTGELFF. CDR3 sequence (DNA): TGTGCCAGCTCACCACCGGCACAGGGGAGGACCGGGGAGCTGTTTTTT.

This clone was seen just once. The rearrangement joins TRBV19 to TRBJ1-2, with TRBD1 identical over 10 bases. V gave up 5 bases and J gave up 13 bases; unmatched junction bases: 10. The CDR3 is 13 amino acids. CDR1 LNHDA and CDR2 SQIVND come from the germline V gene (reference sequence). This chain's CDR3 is CASSSPGTGVRTF. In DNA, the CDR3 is TGTGCCAGTAGTTCACCCGGGACAGGGGTGCGCACCTTC.

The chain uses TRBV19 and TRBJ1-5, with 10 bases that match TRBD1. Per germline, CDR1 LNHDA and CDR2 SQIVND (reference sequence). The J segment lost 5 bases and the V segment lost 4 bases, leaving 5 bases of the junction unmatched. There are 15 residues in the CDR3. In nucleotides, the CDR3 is TGTGCCAGTAGTAGCGGACAGGGGGGGGATCAGCCCCAGCATTTT. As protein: CASSSGQGGDQPQHF.

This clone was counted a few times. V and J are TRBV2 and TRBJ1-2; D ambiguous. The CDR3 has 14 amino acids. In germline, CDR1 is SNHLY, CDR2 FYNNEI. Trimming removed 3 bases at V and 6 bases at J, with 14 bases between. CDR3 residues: CASSDWLGEHGYTF. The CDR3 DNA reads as TGTGCCAGCAGTGACTGGCTCGGGGAGCATGGCTACACCTTC. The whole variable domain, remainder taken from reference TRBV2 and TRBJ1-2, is EPEVTQTPSHQVTQMGQEVILRCVPISNHLYFYWYRQILGQKVEFLVSFYNNEISEKSEIFDDQFSVERPDGSNFTLKIRSTKLEDSAMYFCASSDWLGEHGYTFGSGTRLTVV.

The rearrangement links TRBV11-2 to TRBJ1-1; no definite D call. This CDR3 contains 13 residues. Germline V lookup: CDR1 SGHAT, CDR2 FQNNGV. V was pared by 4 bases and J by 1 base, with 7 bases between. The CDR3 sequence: CASSSAPNTEAFF. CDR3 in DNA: TGTGCCAGCAGCTCGGCCCCGAACACTGAAGCTTTCTTT.

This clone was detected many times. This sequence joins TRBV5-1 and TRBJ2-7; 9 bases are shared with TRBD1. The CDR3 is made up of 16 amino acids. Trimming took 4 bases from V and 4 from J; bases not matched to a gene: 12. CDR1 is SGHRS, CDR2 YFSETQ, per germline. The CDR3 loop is CASSTGPGQGDYEQYF. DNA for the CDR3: TGCGCCAGCAGCACGGGTCCGGGACAGGGTGATTACGAGCAGTACTTC.

CDR3 protein: CASSYGTLGENIQYF. CDR3 nucleotides: TGTGCCAGCAGCTATGGGACTTTAGGGGAAAACATTCAGTACTTC. The V and J genes are TRBV9 and TRBJ2-4, with D possibly being TRBD2 (6 bases). The V end lost 4 bases, the J end lost 5 bases, and 16 bases lay between the germline ends. This CDR3 is built from 15 residues. CDR1 and CDR2 (germline): SGDLS, YYNGEE. The whole variable domain, remainder taken from reference TRBV9 and TRBJ2-4, is DSGVTQTPKHLITATGQRVTLRCSPRSGDLSVYWYQQSLDQGLQFLIQYYNGEERAKGNILERFSAQQFPDLHSELNLSSLELGDSALYFCASSYGTLGENIQYFGAGTRLSVL.

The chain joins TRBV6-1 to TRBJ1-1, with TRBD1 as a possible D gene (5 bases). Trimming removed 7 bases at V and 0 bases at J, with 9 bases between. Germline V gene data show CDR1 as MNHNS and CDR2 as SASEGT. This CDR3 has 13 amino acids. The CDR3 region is CASTTAMNTEAFF. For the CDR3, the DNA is TGTGCCAGCACGACAGCTATGAACACTGAAGCTTTCTTT.

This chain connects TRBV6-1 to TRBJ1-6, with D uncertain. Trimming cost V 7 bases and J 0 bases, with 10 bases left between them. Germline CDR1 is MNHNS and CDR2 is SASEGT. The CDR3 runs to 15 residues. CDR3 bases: TGTGCCAGCACTAACCTCGGCTCCTATAATTCACCCCTCCACTTT. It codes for CASTNLGSYNSPLHF.

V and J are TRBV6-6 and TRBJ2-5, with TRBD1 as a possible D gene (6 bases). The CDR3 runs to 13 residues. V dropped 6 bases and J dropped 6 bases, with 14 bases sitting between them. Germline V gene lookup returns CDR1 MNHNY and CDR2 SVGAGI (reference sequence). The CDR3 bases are TGTGCCAGCAGACACAGGGACGTGAAGACCCAGTACTTC. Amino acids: CASRHRDVKTQYF.

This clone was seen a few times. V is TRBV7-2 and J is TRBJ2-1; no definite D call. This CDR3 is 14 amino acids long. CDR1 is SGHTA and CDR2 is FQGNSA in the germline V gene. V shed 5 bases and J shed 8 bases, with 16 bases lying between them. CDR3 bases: TGTGCCAGCAGCCCGGTGGGGAAGGCCGATGAGCAGTTCTTC. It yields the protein CASSPVGKADEQFF.

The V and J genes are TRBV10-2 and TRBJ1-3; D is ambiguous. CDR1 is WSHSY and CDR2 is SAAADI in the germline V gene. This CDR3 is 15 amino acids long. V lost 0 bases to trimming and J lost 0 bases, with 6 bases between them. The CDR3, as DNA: TGCGCCAGCAGTGAGTCTTGGAGCTCTGGAAACACCATATATTTT. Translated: CASSESWSSGNTIYF.

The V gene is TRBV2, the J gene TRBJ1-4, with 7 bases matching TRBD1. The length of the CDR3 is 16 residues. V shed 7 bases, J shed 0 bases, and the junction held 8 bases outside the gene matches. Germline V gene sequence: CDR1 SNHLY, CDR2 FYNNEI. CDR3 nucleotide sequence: TGTGCCAGCAAACAGGGGTTCGGTTCAACTAATGAAAAACTGTTTTTT. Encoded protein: CASKQGFGSTNEKLFF.

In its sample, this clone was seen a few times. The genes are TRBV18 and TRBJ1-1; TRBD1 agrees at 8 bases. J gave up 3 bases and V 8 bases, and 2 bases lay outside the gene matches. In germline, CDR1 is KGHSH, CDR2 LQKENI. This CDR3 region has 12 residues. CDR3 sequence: CASATGDTEAFF. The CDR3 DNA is TGTGCCAGCGCGACAGGGGACACTGAAGCTTTCTTT.